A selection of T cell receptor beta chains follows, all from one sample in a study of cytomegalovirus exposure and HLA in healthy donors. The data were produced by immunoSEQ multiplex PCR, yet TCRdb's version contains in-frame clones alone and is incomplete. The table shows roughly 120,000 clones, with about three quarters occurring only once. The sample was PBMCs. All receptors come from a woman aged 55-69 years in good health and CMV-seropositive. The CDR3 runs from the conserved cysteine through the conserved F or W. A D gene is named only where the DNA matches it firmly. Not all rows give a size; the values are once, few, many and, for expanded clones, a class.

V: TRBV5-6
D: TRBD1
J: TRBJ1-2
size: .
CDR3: CASSLTGQGANYGYTF
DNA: TGTGCCAGCAGCCTTACAGGACAGGGGGCTAACTATGGCTACACCTTC

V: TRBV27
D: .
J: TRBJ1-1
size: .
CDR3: CASSLLGNTEAFF
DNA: TGTGCCAGCAGTTTACTAGGGAACACTGAAGCTTTCTTT

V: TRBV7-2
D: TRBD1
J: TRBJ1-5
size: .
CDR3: CASSSQGGQPQHF
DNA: TGTGCCAGCAGCTCACAGGGGGGGCAGCCCCAGCATTTT

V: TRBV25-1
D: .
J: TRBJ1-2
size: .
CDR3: CASSGQAGTSGYTF
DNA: TGTGCCAGCAGCGGACAAGCCGGGACAAGTGGCTACACCTTC

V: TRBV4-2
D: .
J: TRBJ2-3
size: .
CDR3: CASSQDRGQQPSTDTQYF
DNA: TGTGCCAGCAGCCAAGATCGCGGACAGCAACCAAGCACAGATACGCAGTATTTT

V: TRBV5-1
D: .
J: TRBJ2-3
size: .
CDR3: CASSQTVPDTDTQYF
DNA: TGCGCCAGCTCCCAGACTGTTCCTGACACAGATACGCAGTATTTT

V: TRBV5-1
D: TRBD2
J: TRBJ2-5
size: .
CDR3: CASSFPGGETQYF
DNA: TGCGCCAGCAGCTTCCCGGGAGGGGAGACCCAGTACTTC

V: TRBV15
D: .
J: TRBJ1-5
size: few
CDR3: CATSTRRVARNQPQHF
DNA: TGTGCCACCAGTACTAGAAGGGTGGCGCGCAATCAGCCCCAGCATTTT

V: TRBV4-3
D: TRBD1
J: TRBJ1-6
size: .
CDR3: CASSQGGQGAEKPLHF
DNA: TGCGCCAGCAGCCAAGGGGGGCAGGGGGCCGAGAAACCCCTCCACTTT

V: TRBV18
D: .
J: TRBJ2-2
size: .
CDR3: CASSPGGTNTGELFF
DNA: TGTGCCAGCTCACCGGGGGGTACGAACACCGGGGAGCTGTTTTTT

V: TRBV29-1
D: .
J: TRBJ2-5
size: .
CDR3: CSVVLRGARETQYF
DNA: TGCAGCGTTGTTCTTCGGGGGGCCCGGGAGACCCAGTACTTC

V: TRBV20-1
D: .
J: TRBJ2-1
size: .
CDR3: CSATTGNEQFF
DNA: TGCAGTGCTACTACAGGGAATGAGCAGTTCTTC

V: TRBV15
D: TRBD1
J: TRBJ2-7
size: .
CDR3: CATSREGGRYEQYF
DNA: TGTGCCACCAGCAGAGAAGGGGGCAGGTACGAGCAGTACTTC

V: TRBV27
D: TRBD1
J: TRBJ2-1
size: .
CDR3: CASSLRTGSVTYNEQFF
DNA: TGTGCCAGCAGTTTGAGGACAGGAAGCGTTACCTACAATGAGCAGTTCTTC

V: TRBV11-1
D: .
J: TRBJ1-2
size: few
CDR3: CASSKTESFYGYTF
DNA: TGTGCCAGCAGCAAGACAGAATCCTTTTATGGCTACACCTTC

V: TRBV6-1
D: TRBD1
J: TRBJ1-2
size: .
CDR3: CASSERQGSYGYTF
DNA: TGTGCCAGCAGTGAAAGACAGGGGAGCTATGGCTACACCTTC

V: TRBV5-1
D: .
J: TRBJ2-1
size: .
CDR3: CASSFKGIQGIAFF
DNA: TGCGCCAGCAGCTTCAAGGGTATACAGGGAATCGCGTTCTTC

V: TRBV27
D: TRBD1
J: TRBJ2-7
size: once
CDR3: CASSSGQYYEQYF
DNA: TGTGCCAGCAGTTCGGGACAGTACTACGAGCAGTACTTC

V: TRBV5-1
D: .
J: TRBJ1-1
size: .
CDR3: CASSLGQGSRVAEAFF
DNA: TGCGCCAGCAGCTTGGGGCAGGGCTCCCGAGTAGCTGAAGCTTTCTTT

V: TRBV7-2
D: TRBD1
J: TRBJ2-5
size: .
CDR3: CASSLAWTGYETQYF
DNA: TGTGCCAGCAGCTTAGCTTGGACAGGGTATGAGACCCAGTACTTC

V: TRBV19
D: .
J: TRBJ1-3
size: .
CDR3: CASNLAAATGNTIYF
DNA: TGTGCCAGTAATCTGGCGGCGGCGACTGGAAACACCATATATTTT

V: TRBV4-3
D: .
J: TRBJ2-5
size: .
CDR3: CASSRDVGSSPRGQETQYF
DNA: TGCGCCAGCAGCCGAGACGTTGGGTCCTCGCCAAGGGGGCAAGAGACCCAGTACTTC

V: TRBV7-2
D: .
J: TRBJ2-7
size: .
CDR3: CASSPSAGVGYEQYF
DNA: TGTGCCAGCAGCCCCAGCGCAGGGGTTGGCTACGAGCAGTACTTC

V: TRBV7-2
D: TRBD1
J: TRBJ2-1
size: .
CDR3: CASSLDRSSYNEQFF
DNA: TGTGCCAGCAGCTTGGACAGGAGCTCCTACAATGAGCAGTTCTTC

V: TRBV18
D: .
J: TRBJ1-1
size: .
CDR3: CASSQSPGTEAFF
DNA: TGTGCCAGCTCACAGTCCCCGGGCACTGAAGCTTTCTTT

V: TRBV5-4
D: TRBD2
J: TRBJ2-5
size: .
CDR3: CASSAPPPAGQETQYF
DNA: TGTGCCAGCAGCGCCCCGCCCCCAGCGGGGCAAGAGACCCAGTACTTC

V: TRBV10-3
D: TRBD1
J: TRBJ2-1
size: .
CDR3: CAISPGQGIDEQFF
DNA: TGTGCCATCAGTCCGGGACAGGGGATTGATGAGCAGTTCTTC

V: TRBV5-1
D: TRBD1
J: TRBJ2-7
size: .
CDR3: CASRVEGQLREQYF
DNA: TGCGCCAGTAGGGTAGAGGGACAGCTTCGGGAGCAGTACTTC

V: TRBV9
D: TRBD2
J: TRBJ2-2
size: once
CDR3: CASRRTSGSTGELFF
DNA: TGTGCCAGCAGACGGACTAGCGGGAGCACCGGGGAGCTGTTTTTT

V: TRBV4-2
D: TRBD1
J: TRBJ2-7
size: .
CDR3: CASSAQQGFGPYEQYF
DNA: TGTGCCAGCAGCGCACAACAGGGGTTCGGACCATACGAGCAGTACTTC

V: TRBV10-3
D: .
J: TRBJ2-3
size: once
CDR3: CAIMGGSTDTQYF
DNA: TGTGCCATCATGGGCGGGAGCACAGATACGCAGTATTTT

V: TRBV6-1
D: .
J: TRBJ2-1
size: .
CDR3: CASSDRLGLLNEQFF
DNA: TGTGCCAGCAGTGACCGACTAGGACTGTTAAATGAGCAGTTCTTC

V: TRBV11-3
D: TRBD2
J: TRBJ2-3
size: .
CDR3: CASSLDRAGSTDTQYF
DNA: TGTGCCAGCAGCTTAGATAGAGCGGGAAGCACAGATACGCAGTATTTT

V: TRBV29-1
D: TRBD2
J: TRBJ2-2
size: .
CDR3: CSARGLAGSGELFF
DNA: TGCAGCGCAAGGGGACTAGCGGGTTCCGGGGAGCTGTTTTTT

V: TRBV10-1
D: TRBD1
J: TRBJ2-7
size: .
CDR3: CASSEPGQGTYEQYF
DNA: TGCGCCAGCAGTGAGCCGGGACAGGGTACCTACGAGCAGTACTTC

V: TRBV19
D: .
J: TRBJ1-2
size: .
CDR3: CASSPLQGGNGYTF
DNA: TGTGCCAGTAGCCCGCTACAGGGAGGGAATGGCTACACCTTC

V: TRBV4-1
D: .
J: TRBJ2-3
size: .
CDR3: CASSQGGKGGEAGDTQYF
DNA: TGCGCCAGCAGCCAAGGCGGGAAAGGGGGCGAGGCGGGTGATACGCAGTATTTT

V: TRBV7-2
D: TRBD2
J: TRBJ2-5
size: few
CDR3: CASSGGRLAGGHQETQYF
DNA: TGTGCCAGCAGCGGAGGTAGACTAGCGGGGGGCCACCAAGAGACCCAGTACTTC

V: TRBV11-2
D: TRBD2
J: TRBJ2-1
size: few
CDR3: CASSPPGGEGYNEQFF
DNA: TGTGCCAGCAGCCCCCCTGGGGGGGAGGGTTACAATGAGCAGTTCTTC

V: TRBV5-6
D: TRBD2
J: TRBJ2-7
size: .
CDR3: CASSLELAGYEQYF
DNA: TGTGCCAGCAGCTTGGAACTAGCGGGGTACGAGCAGTACTTC

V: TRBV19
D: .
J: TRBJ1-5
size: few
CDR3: CASSRTAVHPQHF
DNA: TGTGCCAGTAGTCGGACAGCCGTCCACCCCCAGCATTTT

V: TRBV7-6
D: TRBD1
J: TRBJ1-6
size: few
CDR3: CASSPGQGSYNSPLHF
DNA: TGTGCCAGCAGCCCAGGACAGGGGAGCTATAATTCACCCCTCCACTTT

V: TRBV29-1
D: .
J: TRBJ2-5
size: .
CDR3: CSVEVNSSGGGETQYF
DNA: TGCAGCGTTGAAGTGAATTCCTCGGGGGGCGGGGAGACCCAGTACTTC

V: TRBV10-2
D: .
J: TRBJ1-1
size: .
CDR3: CASSESNRGVDTEAFF
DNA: TGCGCCAGCAGTGAGTCGAATCGAGGCGTCGACACTGAAGCTTTCTTT

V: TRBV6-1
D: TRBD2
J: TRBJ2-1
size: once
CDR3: CASSVVPAGGGNEQFF
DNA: TGTGCCAGCAGTGTAGTACCAGCGGGGGGGGGTAATGAGCAGTTCTTC

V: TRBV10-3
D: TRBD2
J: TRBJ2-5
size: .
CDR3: CAISDSGGARQGSETQYF
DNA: TGTGCCATCAGTGATTCGGGGGGGGCTCGGCAGGGGTCGGAGACCCAGTACTTC

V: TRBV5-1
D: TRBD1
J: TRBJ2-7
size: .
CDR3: CASSSGQGAYEQYF
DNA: TGCGCCAGCAGCTCAGGACAGGGGGCGTACGAGCAGTACTTC

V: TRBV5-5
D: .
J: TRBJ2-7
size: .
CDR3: CASSLSGPYEQYF
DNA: TGTGCCAGCAGCTTGTCAGGGCCCTACGAGCAGTACTTC

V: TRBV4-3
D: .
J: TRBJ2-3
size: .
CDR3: CASSQAGTRYTDTQYF
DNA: TGCGCCAGCAGCCAAGCCGGGACAAGATACACAGATACGCAGTATTTT

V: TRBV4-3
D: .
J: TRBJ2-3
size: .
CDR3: CASSVGGGPSTDTQYF
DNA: TGCGCCAGCTCCGTGGGGGGGGGCCCTAGCACAGATACGCAGTATTTT

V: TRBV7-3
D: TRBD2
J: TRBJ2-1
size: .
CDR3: CASSLRAGGPSNEQFF
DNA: TGTGCCAGCAGCTTAAGGGCGGGGGGGCCTTCCAATGAGCAGTTCTTC

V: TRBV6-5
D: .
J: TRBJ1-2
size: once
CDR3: CASSMGADYGYTF
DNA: TGTGCCAGCAGTATGGGGGCAGACTATGGCTACACCTTC

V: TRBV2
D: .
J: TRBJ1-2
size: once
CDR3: CASSANQGGYGYTF
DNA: TGTGCCAGCAGCGCTAACCAGGGAGGCTATGGCTACACCTTC

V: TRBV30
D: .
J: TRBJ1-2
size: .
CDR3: CAWTDKMVRASHGYTF
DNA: TGTGCCTGGACTGATAAAATGGTCAGGGCTTCCCATGGCTACACCTTC

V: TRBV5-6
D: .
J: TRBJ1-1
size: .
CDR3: CASSWATGHTEAFF
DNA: TGTGCCAGCAGCTGGGCTACAGGGCACACTGAAGCTTTCTTT

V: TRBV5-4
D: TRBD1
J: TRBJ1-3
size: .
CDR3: CASSPRQGAGNTIYF
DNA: TGTGCCAGCAGCCCTCGACAGGGAGCTGGAAACACCATATATTTT

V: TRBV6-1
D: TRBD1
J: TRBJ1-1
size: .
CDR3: CASSVGTGGWTEAFF
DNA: TGTGCCAGCAGTGTCGGGACAGGGGGTTGGACTGAAGCTTTCTTT